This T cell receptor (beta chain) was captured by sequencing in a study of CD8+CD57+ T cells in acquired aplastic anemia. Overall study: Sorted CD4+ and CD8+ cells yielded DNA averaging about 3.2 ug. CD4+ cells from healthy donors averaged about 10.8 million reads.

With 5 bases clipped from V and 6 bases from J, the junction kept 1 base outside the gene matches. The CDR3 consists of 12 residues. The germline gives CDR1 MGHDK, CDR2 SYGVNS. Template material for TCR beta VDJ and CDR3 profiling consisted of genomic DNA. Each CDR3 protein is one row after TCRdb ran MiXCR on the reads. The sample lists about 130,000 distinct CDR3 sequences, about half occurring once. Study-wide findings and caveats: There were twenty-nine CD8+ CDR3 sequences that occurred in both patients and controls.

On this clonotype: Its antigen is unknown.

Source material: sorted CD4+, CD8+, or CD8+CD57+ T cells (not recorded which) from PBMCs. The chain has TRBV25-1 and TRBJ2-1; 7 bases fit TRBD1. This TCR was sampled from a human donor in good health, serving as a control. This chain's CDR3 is CASSYRGNEQFF. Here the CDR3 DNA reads TGTGCCAGCAGTTACAGGGGCAATGAGCAGTTCTTC.